Given below is one TCR beta chain in context. Antigen: not known. V lost 4 bases to trimming and J lost 3 bases; unmatched junction nucleotides: 8. The CDR3 is made up of 16 amino acids. Germline CDR1 reads SGHAT; CDR2 reads FQDESV (reference sequence). This sample was included in a study of graft-versus-host responses after intestinal transplantation. Study background: Recipients got multivisceral, liver-intestinal, or isolated intestinal transplants. Recipients were all induced with anti-thymocyte globulin, then given tacrolimus and steroids for 2 to 3 years.

Assay used: immunoSEQ multiplex PCR; TCRdb lists only in-frame clones, some missing. The repertoire includes over 80,000 clones, roughly nine tenths of them detected once, and roughly 0.2% sits in the top ten. Overall study findings and caveats: The recipient marrow held GvH clones, and some of them showed up first in ileum or blood. An association linked early post-transplant HvG declines with peak circulating GvH clone levels.

This sequence originates from a human donor who was the organ donor for an intestinal transplant. The chain joins TRBV11-1 to TRBJ2-3, with 9 bases that match TRBD1. The input for sequencing was unstimulated CD4+ T cells sorted from spleen or lymph node cells, taken before transplant. The CDR3, as DNA: TGTGCCAGCAGCTCCGGGACAGGGCTAACGACAGATACGCAGTATTTT. Translating it yields CASSSGTGLTTDTQYF.